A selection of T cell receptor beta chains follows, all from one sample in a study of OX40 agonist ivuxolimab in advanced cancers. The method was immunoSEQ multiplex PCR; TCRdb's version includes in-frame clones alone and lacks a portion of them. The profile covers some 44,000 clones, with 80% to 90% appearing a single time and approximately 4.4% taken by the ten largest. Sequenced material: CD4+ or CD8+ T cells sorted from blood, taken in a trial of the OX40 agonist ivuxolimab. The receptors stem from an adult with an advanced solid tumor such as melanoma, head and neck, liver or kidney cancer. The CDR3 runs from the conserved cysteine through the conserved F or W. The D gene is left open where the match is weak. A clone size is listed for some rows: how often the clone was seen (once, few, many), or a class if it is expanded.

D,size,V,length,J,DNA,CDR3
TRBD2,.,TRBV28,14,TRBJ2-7,TGTGCCAGCAGTCCGGGACTAGACTCCTACGAGCAGTACTTC,CASSPGLDSYEQYF
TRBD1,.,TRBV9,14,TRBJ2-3,TGTGCCAGCAGCGTAGAGGGACAGGGGGATACGCAGTATTTT,CASSVEGQGDTQYF
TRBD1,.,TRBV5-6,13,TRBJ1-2,TGTGCCAGCAGGTTGGGACAGAACTATGGCTACACCTTC,CASRLGQNYGYTF
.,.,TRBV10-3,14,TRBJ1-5,TGTGCCATCAGTGGGGGGTATAGCAATCAGCCCCAGCATTTT,CAISGGYSNQPQHF
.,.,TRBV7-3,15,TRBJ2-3,TGTGCCAGCAGCTTCGCGGGCGAGAACACAGATACGCAGTATTTT,CASSFAGENTDTQYF
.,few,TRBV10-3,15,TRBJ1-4,TGTGCCATCAGTGAGTCGGCAGGCATCAATGAAAAACTGTTTTTT,CAISESAGINEKLFF
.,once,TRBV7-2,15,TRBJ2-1,TGTGCCAGCTTATTCGGAACGGGCACCTACAATGAGCAGTTCTTC,CASLFGTGTYNEQFF
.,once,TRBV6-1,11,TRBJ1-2,TGTGCCGGACTATCCGGCGAGGGCTACACCTTC,CAGLSGEGYTF
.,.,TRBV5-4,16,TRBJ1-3,TGTGCCAGCAGCTTGGTTAGTCCTCACTCTGGAAACACCATATATTTT,CASSLVSPHSGNTIYF
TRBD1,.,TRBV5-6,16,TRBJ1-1,TGTGCCAGCAGCTTTACAGGGGGCGGATGGAACACTGAAGCTTTCTTT,CASSFTGGGWNTEAFF
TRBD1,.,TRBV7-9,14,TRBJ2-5,TGTGCCAGCAGCCAGGACAGGGATTTAGAGACCCAGTACTTC,CASSQDRDLETQYF
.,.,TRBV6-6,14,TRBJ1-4,TGTGCCAGCACTAGGGGGGGGACTAATGAAAAACTGTTTTTT,CASTRGGTNEKLFF
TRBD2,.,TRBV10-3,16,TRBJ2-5,TGTGCCATCAGTGTAGCCTTAGCGGGGGGGAAAGAGACCCAGTACTTC,CAISVALAGGKETQYF
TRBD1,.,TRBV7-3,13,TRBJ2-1,TGTGCCAGCAGCGCGGGGACAGGCAATGAGCAGTTCTTC,CASSAGTGNEQFF
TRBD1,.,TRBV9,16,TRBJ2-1,TGTGCCAGCAGCGCCTCCGGGACAGGGACCTACAATGAGCAGTTCTTC,CASSASGTGTYNEQFF
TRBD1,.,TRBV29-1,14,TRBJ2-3,TGCAGCGTAGGGGGGACAGGGGTTACAGATACGCAGTATTTT,CSVGGTGVTDTQYF
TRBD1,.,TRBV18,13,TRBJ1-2,TGTGCCAGCTCACTACGGACAGGGGACGGCTACACCTTC,CASSLRTGDGYTF